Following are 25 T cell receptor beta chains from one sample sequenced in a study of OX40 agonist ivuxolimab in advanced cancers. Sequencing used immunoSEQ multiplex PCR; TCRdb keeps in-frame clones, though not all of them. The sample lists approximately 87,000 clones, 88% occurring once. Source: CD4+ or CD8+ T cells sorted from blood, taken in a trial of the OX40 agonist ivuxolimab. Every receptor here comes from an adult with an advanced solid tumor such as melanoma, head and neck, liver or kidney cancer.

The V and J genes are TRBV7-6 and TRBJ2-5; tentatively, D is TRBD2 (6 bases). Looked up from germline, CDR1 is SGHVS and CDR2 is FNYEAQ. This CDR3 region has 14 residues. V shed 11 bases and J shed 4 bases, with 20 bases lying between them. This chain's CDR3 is CAGTGGGIGETQYF. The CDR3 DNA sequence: TGTGCCGGAACTGGCGGCGGGATAGGAGAGACCCAGTACTTC.

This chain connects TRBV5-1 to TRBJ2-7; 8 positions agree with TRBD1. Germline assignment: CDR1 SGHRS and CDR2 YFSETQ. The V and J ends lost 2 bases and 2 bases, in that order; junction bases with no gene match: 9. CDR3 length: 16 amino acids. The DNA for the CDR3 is TGCGCCAGCAGCTTCGATCCAGGGGGCAATACCTACGAGCAGTACTTC. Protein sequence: CASSFDPGGNTYEQYF.

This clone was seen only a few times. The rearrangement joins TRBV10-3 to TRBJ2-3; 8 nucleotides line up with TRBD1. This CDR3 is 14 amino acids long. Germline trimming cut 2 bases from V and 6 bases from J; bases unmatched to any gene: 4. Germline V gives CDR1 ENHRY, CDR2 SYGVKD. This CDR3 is CAISEGQGRDTQYF. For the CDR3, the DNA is TGTGCCATCAGTGAGGGACAGGGACGGGATACGCAGTATTTT.

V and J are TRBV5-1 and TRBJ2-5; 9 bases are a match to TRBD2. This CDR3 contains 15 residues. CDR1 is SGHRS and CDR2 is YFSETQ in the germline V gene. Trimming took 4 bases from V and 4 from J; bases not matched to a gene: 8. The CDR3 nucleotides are TGCGCCAGCAGCCCGGCGGGAGGGCCTGCAGAGACCCAGTACTTC. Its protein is CASSPAGGPAETQYF. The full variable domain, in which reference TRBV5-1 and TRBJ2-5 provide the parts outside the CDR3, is KAGVTQTPRYLIKTRGQQVTLSCSPISGHRSVSWYQQTPGQGLQFLFEYFSETQRNKGNFPGRFSGRQFSNSRSEMNVSTLELGDSALYLCASSPAGGPAETQYFGPGTRLLVL.

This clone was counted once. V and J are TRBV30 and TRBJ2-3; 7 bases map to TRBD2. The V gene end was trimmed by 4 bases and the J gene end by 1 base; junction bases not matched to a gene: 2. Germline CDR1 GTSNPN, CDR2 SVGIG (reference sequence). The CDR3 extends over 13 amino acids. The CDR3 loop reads CAWKRDGTDTQYF. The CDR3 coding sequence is TGTGCCTGGAAGCGGGACGGCACAGATACGCAGTATTTT.

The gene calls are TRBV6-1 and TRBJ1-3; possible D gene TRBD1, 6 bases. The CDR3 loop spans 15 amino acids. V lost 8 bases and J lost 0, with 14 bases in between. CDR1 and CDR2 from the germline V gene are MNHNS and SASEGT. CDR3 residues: CASGNRVGSGNTIYF. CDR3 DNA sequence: TGTGCCAGCGGGAACAGGGTGGGCTCTGGAAACACCATATATTTT.

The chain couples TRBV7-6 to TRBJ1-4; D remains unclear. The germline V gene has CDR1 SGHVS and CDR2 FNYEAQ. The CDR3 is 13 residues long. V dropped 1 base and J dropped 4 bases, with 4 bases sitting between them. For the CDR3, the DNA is TGTGCCAGCAGCTTAGGCTATAATGAAAAACTGTTTTTT. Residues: CASSLGYNEKLFF. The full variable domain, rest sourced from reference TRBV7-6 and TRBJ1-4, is GAGVSQSPRYKVTKRGQDVALRCDPISGHVSLYWYRQALGQGPEFLTYFNYEAQQDKSGLPNDRFSAERPEGSISTLTIQRTEQRDSAMYRCASSLGYNEKLFFGSGTQLSVL.

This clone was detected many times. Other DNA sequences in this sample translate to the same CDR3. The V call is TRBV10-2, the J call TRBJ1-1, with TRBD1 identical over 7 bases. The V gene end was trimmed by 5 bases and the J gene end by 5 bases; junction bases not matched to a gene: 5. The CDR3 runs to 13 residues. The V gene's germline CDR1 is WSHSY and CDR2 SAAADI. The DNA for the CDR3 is TGCGCCAGCAGTCCAGGGGGTGGGACTGAAGCTTTCTTT. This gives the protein CASSPGGGTEAFF.

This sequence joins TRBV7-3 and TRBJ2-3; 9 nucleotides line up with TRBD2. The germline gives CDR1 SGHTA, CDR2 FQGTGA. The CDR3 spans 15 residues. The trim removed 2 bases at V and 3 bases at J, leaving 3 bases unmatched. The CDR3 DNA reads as TGTGCCAGCAGCTTAGCGCTAGCGGGGACAGATACGCAGTATTTT. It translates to CASSLALAGTDTQYF.

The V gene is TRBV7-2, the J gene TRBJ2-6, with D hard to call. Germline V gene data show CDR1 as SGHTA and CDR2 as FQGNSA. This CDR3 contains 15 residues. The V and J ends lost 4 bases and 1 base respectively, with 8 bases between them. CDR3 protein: CASSYIRSGANVLTF. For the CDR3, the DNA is TGTGCCAGCAGCTACATTAGGTCTGGGGCCAACGTCCTGACTTTC.

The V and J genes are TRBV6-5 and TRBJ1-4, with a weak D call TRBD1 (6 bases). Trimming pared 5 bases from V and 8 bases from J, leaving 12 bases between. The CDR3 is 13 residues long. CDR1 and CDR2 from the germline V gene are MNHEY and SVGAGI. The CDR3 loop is CASSNRQDEKLFF. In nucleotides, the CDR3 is TGTGCCAGCAGTAACCGACAGGACGAAAAACTGTTTTTT.

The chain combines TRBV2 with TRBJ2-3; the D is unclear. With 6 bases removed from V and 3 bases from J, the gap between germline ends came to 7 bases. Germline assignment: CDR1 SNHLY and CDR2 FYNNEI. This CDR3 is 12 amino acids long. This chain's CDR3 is CASSQRTDTQYF. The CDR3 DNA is TGTGCCAGCAGCCAAAGGACAGATACGCAGTATTTT.

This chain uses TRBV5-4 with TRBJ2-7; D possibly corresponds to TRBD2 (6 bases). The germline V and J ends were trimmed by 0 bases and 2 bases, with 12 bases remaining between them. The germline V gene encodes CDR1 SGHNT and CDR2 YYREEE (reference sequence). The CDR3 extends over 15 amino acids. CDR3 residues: CASSLEEGSAYEQYF. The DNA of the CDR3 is TGTGCCAGCAGCTTGGAGGAGGGGTCTGCCTACGAGCAGTACTTC.

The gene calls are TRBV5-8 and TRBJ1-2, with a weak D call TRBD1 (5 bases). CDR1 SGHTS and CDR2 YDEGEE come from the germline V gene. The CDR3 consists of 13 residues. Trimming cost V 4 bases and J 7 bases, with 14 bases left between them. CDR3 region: CASSPGQNLGYTF. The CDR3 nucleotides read TGTGCCAGCAGCCCGGGGCAGAACCTTGGCTACACCTTC.

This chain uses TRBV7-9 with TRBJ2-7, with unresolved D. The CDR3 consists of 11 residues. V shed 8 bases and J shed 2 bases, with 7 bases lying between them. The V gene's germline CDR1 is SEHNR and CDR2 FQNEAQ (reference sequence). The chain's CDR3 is CASQQTYEQYF. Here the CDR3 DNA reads TGTGCCAGCCAACAGACCTACGAGCAGTACTTC.

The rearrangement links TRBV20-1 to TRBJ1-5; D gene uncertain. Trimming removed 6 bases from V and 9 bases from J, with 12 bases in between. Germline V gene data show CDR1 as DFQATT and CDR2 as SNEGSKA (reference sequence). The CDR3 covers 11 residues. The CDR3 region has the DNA TGCAGTGCGGGTGACACCTGGCCCCAGCATTTT. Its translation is CSAGDTWPQHF.

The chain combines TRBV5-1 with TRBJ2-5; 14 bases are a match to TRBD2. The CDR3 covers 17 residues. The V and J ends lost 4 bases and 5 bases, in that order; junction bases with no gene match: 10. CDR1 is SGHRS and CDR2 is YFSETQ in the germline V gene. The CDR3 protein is CASSPGGLAGGTETQYF. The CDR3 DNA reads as TGCGCCAGCAGCCCGGGTGGACTAGCGGGAGGTACGGAGACCCAGTACTTC.

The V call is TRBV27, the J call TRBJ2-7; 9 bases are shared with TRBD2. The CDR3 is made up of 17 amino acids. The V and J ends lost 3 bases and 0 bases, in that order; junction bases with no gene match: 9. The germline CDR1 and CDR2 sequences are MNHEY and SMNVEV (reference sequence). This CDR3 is CASSLRSSGTSSYEQYF. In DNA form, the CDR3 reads TGTGCCAGCAGTTTGAGGTCTAGCGGGACCTCCTCCTACGAGCAGTACTTC.

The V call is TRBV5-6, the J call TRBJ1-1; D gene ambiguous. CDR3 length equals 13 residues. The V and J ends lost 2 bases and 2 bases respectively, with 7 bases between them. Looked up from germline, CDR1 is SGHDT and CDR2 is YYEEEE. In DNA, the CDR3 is TGTGCCAGCAGCTTTCCACCCAACACTGAAGCTTTCTTT. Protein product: CASSFPPNTEAFF.

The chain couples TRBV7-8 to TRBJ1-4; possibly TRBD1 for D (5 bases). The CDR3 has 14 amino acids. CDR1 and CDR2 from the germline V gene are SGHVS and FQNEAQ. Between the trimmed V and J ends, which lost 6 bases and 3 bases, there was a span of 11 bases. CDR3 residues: CASRRGVANEKLFF. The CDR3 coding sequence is TGTGCCAGCAGAAGAGGGGTGGCTAATGAAAAACTGTTTTTT.

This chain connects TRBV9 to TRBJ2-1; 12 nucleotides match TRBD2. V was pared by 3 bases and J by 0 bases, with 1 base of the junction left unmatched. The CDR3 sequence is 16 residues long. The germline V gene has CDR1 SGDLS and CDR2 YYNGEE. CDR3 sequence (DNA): TGTGCCAGCAGCGAGACTAGCGGGAGCTCCTACAATGAGCAGTTCTTC. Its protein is CASSETSGSSYNEQFF.

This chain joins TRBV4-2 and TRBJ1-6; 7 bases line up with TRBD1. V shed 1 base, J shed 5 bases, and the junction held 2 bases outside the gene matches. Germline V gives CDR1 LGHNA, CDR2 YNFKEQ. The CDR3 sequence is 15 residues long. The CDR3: CASSQGGTDNSPLHF. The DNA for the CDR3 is TGTGCCAGCAGCCAAGGGGGGACAGATAATTCACCCCTCCACTTT.

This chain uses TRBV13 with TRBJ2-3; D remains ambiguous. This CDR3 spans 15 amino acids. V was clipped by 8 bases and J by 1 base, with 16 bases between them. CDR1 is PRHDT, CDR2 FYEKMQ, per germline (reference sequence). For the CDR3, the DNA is TGTGCCAGCCTAACGGGTCAAACGGGCACAGATACGCAGTATTTT. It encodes CASLTGQTGTDTQYF.

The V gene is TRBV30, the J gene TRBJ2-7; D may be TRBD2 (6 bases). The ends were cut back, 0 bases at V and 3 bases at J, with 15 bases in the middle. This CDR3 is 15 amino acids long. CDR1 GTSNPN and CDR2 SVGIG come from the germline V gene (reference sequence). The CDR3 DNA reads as TGTGCCTGGAGTGTTGGGAGGTCCGCGGACTACGAGCAGTACTTC. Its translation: CAWSVGRSADYEQYF. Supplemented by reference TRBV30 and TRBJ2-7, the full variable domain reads SQTIHQWPATLVQPVGSPLSLECTVEGTSNPNLYWYRQAAGRGLQLLFYSVGIGQISSEVPQNLSASRPQDRQFILSSKKLLLSDSGFYLCAWSVGRSADYEQYFGPGTRLTVT.

CDR3 sequence (DNA): TGTGCCAGCACAGGGGGTATTATGAACACTGAAGCTTTCTTT. Encoded protein: CASTGGIMNTEAFF. This chain uses TRBV11-2 with TRBJ1-1; 7 positions agree with TRBD1. Germline V gene sequence: CDR1 SGHAT, CDR2 FQNNGV. The V gene end was trimmed by 7 bases and the J gene end by 0 bases; junction bases not matched to a gene: 5. The CDR3 sequence is 14 residues long.